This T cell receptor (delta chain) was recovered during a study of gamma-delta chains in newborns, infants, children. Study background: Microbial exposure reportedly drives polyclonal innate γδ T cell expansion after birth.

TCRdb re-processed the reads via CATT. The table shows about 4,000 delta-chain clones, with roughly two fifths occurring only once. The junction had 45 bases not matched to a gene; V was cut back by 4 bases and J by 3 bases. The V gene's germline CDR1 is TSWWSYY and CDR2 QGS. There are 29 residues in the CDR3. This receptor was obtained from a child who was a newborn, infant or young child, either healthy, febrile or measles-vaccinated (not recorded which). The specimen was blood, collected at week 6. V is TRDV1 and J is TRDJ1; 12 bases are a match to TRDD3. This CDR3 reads CALGGRPSLSLSGGYAIAPGYTPPDKLIF. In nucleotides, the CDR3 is TGTGCTCTTGGGGGAAGGCCTTCCTTGTCCCTCTCTGGGGGATACGCGATCGCCCCAGGCTACACCCCACCCGATAAACTCATCTTT.